The 26 T cell receptor beta chains reported below all come from one sample, sequenced in a study of T cells in Graves' hyperthyroidism and ophthalmopathy. Amplified regions were TCR beta CDR3 sequences from RNA transcripts. During a first-round RT-PCR of the TCR CDR3, the HTBI primer set was used. TCRdb reprocessed the multiplex PCR reads via MiXCR and lists one record per CDR3 protein. The table has 450,000 to 500,000 distinct CDR3 sequences, 22% seen once. Sequenced input: blood. Receptor source: a woman in her 70s with Graves' ophthalmopathy.

This clonotype came up many times. The chain uses TRBV12-3 or TRBV12-4 and TRBJ2-7; 8 bases are a match to TRBD1. Germline trimming cut 6 bases from V and 3 bases from J; bases unmatched to any gene: 7. There are 14 residues in the CDR3. CDR3 sequence reads: CASRLDRGSYEQYF. The CDR3 coding sequence is TGTGCCAGCAGGCTAGACAGGGGTAGCTACGAGCAGTACTTC.

Concerning this clonotype: A clone one base away is much larger, so this may be a read error. The J gene is TRBJ2-7, the V gene TRBV11-2, with D maybe TRBD2 (6 bases). Matching the DNA end better, TRBJ2-1 makes the J call doubtful. The CDR3 has 14 amino acids. Per the germline V gene, CDR1 is SGHAT and CDR2 is FQNNGV. The CDR3, as DNA: TGTGCCAGCAGCTTCGGGACTGCTTCCTACGAGCAGTTCTTC. This translates into CASSFGTASYEQFF.

This clonotype was recorded many times. This rearrangement joins TRBV9 to TRBJ1-3; D is uncertain. Germline CDR1 reads SGDLS; CDR2 reads YYNGEE. Trimming removed 0 bases at V and 3 bases at J, with 7 bases between. The CDR3 is 14 residues long. The CDR3 nucleotides read TGTGCCAGCAGCGTAGGAGTAGATGGAAACACCATATATTTT. This translates into CASSVGVDGNTIYF.

This clonotype has a handful of counts. This chain joins TRBV7-9 and TRBJ2-2; D unresolved. Trimming removed 1 base from V and 6 bases from J, with 12 bases in between. Germline V gene sequence: CDR1 SEHNR, CDR2 FQNEAQ (reference sequence). The CDR3 is 15 amino acids. CDR3 protein: CASSLVNSRAGELFF. DNA for the CDR3: TGTGCCAGCAGCTTAGTGAACAGTCGGGCCGGGGAGCTGTTTTTT.

The V call is TRBV7-2, the J call TRBJ1-5, with D uncertain. This CDR3 is 16 amino acids long. Trimming took off 2 bases at V and 4 bases at J, with 15 bases between the two ends. Per the germline V gene, CDR1 is SGHTA and CDR2 is FQGNSA. In DNA form, the CDR3 reads TGTGCCAGCAGCTTAAAGTATGGGCTCGGAAATCAGCCCCAGCATTTT. Its protein product is CASSLKYGLGNQPQHF.

The CDR3 sequence is CSVGGTGGPNQPQHF. In DNA, the CDR3 is TGCAGCGTTGGAGGGACAGGGGGACCTAATCAGCCCCAGCATTTT. V usage is TRBV29-1 and J usage is TRBJ1-5; 11 bases map to TRBD1. CDR1 SQVTM and CDR2 ANQGSEA come from the germline V gene. The CDR3 extends over 15 amino acids. Trimming removed 4 bases from V and 4 bases from J; junction bases left unmatched: 6. Full variable domain (outside the CDR3, taken from reference TRBV29-1 and TRBJ1-5): SAVISQKPSRDICQRGTSLTIQCQVDSQVTMMFWYRQQPGQSLTLIATANQGSEATYESGFVIDKFPISRPNLTFSTLTVSNMSPEDSSIYLCSVGGTGGPNQPQHFGDGTRLSIL.

This clonotype has at least ten counts. The gene calls are TRBV28 and TRBJ2-7; D gene uncertain. The CDR3 is 13 amino acids. CDR1 and CDR2 from the germline V gene are MDHEN and SYDVKM. Trimming removed 6 bases at V and 2 bases at J, with 11 bases between. The CDR3 is CASSTTAAYEQYF. CDR3 bases: TGTGCCAGCAGCACAACAGCCGCCTACGAGCAGTACTTC.

The chain is built from TRBV3-1 and TRBJ2-1; 11 bases agree with TRBD1. CDR1 is LGHDT, CDR2 YNNKEL, per germline (reference sequence). Losses at the gene ends were 2 bases for V and 5 bases for J; bases not matched to a gene: 2. The CDR3 totals 15 residues. The CDR3 nucleotides are TGTGCCAGCAGCCAACGGGACAGGGGGGACAATGAGCAGTTCTTC. Translated: CASSQRDRGDNEQFF.

This clonotype was detected many times. The chain combines TRBV12-3 or TRBV12-4 with TRBJ2-7, with 8 bases lining up with TRBD1. CDR3 length equals 12 residues. V trimming: 6 bases; J trimming: 8 bases; junction bases outside the gene matches: 6. CDR3 residues: CASRLQGVKQYF. The CDR3 DNA sequence: TGTGCCAGCAGACTACAGGGGGTAAAGCAGTACTTC.

V gene TRBV27 combines with J gene TRBJ2-1; D could derive from TRBD1 or TRBD2 (6 bases each). V lost 3 bases and J lost 9, with 18 bases in between. Germline V gene data show CDR1 as MNHEY and CDR2 as SMNVEV (reference sequence). The CDR3 spans 15 residues. The CDR3 nucleotides are TGTGCCAGCAGTTTGGGGGGCCAGGGCGCGAGTGAGCAGTTCTTC. Translation: CASSLGGQGASEQFF.

A word on this clonotype: This may stem from a read error, because a much larger clone lies one nucleotide away. V usage is TRBV7-2 and J usage is TRBJ2-7; 8 nucleotides match TRBD1. Germline CDR1 and CDR2: SGHTA and FQGNSA. The J segment lost 1 base and the V segment lost 5 bases, leaving 10 bases of the junction unmatched. The CDR3 covers 16 residues. CDR3 loop: CASSPRGQGVSYEQYF. The CDR3 coding sequence is TGTGCCAGCAGCCCCCGCGGACAGGGAGTTTCCTACGAGCAGTACTTC.

The table lists this clonotype with a few counts. A junction end diverges from the germline sequence, so it may reflect a read error. This chain uses TRBV7-7 with TRBJ2-2, with 12 bases identical to TRBD2. Germline assignment: CDR1 SSHAT and CDR2 FNYEAQ (reference sequence). The CDR3 loop spans 16 amino acids. The DNA of the CDR3 is TGTGCTAGCAGCCCCCCCCTAGCGGGAGGGCCCTGGGAGCTGTTTTTT. Translating gives CASSPPLAGGPWELFF. Using reference TRBV7-7 and TRBJ2-2 for the parts outside the CDR3, the full variable domain is GAGVSQSPRYKVTKRGQDVTLRCDPISSHATLYWYQQALGQGPEFLTYFNYEAQPDKSGLPSDRFSAERPEGSISTLTIQRTEQRDSAMYRCASSPPLAGGPWELFFGEGSRLTVL.

This clonotype has ten or more counts. V and J are TRBV29-1 and TRBJ2-1; 10 bases fit TRBD1. Losses at the gene ends were 8 bases for V and 5 bases for J; bases not matched to a gene: 9. The germline V gene has CDR1 SQVTM and CDR2 ANQGSEA. CDR3 length: 14 residues. The CDR3 sequence: CSSRDRGFDNEQFF. The CDR3 DNA sequence: TGCAGCTCGCGGGACAGGGGATTCGACAATGAGCAGTTCTTC.

The chain combines TRBV10-3 with TRBJ1-4; TRBD1 is a possible D gene (5 bases). Trimming left V 6 bases short and J 4 bases short, with 9 bases between. The V gene's germline CDR1 is ENHRY and CDR2 SYGVKD. The CDR3 has 13 amino acids. CDR3 sequence: CAISQGGNEKLFF. In DNA, the CDR3 is TGTGCCATCAGCCAGGGAGGTAATGAAAAACTGTTTTTT.

This rearrangement joins TRBV29-1 to TRBJ2-5, with 10 bases identical to TRBD1. The germline V gene has CDR1 SQVTM and CDR2 ANQGSEA. The V gene end was trimmed by 3 bases and the J gene end by 6 bases; junction bases not matched to a gene: 7. The CDR3 totals 14 residues. Here the CDR3 DNA reads TGCAGCGTTGATGTGGGACAGGGGCCGCAGACCCAGTACTTC. This codes for CSVDVGQGPQTQYF.

About this clonotype itself: At one of its ends the junction is not consistent with the germline gene, which may arise from a read error. V and J are TRBV5-1 and TRBJ1-1; D perhaps matches TRBD1 (5 bases). Germline CDR1 SGHRS, CDR2 YFSETQ. The CDR3 spans 13 residues. The CDR3 is CASSLWGYTEAFF. DNA of the CDR3: TGTGCCAGCAGCTTGTGGGGGTACACTGAAGCTTTCTTT.

The rearrangement joins TRBV20-1 to TRBJ2-7; TRBD1 aligns across 7 bases. The CDR3 is made up of 16 amino acids. V lost 3 bases and J lost 0; bases outside the gene matches: 11. Per germline, CDR1 DFQATT and CDR2 SNEGSKA (reference sequence). In DNA form, the CDR3 reads TGCAGTGCTAGGGACCTGGGACAGCCTTCCTCCTACGAGCAGTACTTC. Protein product: CSARDLGQPSSYEQYF.

This clonotype came up many times. The chain couples TRBV2 to TRBJ2-1, with TRBD1 matching over 11 bases. The CDR3 covers 15 residues. Germline V gene sequence: CDR1 SNHLY, CDR2 FYNNEI. V gave up 4 bases and J gave up 7 bases; unmatched junction bases: 6. The CDR3 region has the DNA TGTGCCAGCAGTGTTAGTGGACAGGGGGCGAATGAGCAGTTCTTC. It yields the protein CASSVSGQGANEQFF.

Of note for this clonotype: The junction departs from the called germline gene at one end, perhaps through a read error. The chain couples TRBV7-7 to TRBJ2-1; 9 bases are shared with TRBD2. The CDR3 loop spans 15 amino acids. Germline V gene data show CDR1 as SSHAT and CDR2 as FNYEAQ (reference sequence). CDR3 region: CASSPRREGLNEQFF. For the CDR3, the DNA is TGTGCTAGCAGTCCGCGGCGGGAGGGCCTAAATGAGCAGTTCTTC.

The J gene is TRBJ2-2, the V gene TRBV15; 7 bases map to TRBD2. After removal of 0 bases from V and 4 bases from J, the junction contained 5 bases not matched to a gene. The CDR3 has 16 amino acids. Germline-derived CDR1 and CDR2 are LNHNV and YYDKDF (reference sequence). CDR3 bases: TGTGCCACCAGCAGAGAGGCTAGCGGACCCACCGGGGAGCTGTTTTTT. Translation gives CATSREASGPTGELFF.

This clonotype showed up just a few times. V gene TRBV6-1 combines with J gene TRBJ2-7; tentatively, D is TRBD1 (5 bases). The germline gives CDR1 MNHNS, CDR2 SASEGT. The CDR3 has 12 amino acids. V dropped 7 bases and J dropped 7 bases, with 14 bases sitting between them. The CDR3 DNA is TGTGCCAGCACCAGGGTCCTGGGTGAGCAGTACTTC. Translating it yields CASTRVLGEQYF.

This chain joins TRBV10-1 and TRBJ2-5; D is unresolved. The V end lost 0 bases, the J end lost 4 bases, and 12 bases lay between the germline ends. The CDR3 extends over 15 amino acids. Germline assignment: CDR1 WNHNN and CDR2 SYGVQD (reference sequence). This CDR3 reads CASSESVAWGETQYF. CDR3 sequence (DNA): TGCGCCAGCAGTGAGTCGGTTGCCTGGGGAGAGACCCAGTACTTC.

V is TRBV28 and J is TRBJ1-2, with D possibly TRBD1 on 5 matching bases. The germline CDR1 and CDR2 sequences are MDHEN and SYDVKM. The CDR3 runs to 11 residues. V lost 8 bases and J lost 7, with 11 bases in between. The CDR3: CASRGGSGYTF. The DNA of the CDR3 is TGTGCCAGCCGGGGGGGGAGTGGCTACACCTTC.

This clonotype occurred many times. The V call is TRBV20-1, the J call TRBJ1-1; TRBD1 agrees at 7 bases. V shed 6 bases, J shed 4 bases, and the junction held 11 bases outside the gene matches. The germline V gene encodes CDR1 DFQATT and CDR2 SNEGSKA (reference sequence). The CDR3 has 14 residues. The CDR3 DNA is TGCAGTGCCAGGGGGGCACTAGGAGGCACTGAAGCTTTCTTT. As protein: CSARGALGGTEAFF.

A few counts support this clonotype. J is TRBJ2-7 and V is TRBV5-1; 11 bases are shared with TRBD1. CDR1 is SGHRS and CDR2 is YFSETQ in the germline V gene. The CDR3 runs 16 residues. The ends lost 4 bases at V and 2 bases at J; junction bases unmatched: 8. The CDR3 DNA reads TGCGCCAGCAGCATGAACCCGGGACAGGGGGCCTACGAGCAGTACTTC. It encodes CASSMNPGQGAYEQYF. Drawing the rest from reference TRBV5-1 and TRBJ2-7, the complete variable domain is KAGVTQTPRYLIKTRGQQVTLSCSPISGHRSVSWYQQTPGQGLQFLFEYFSETQRNKGNFPGRFSGRQFSNSRSEMNVSTLELGDSALYLCASSMNPGQGAYEQYFGPGTRLTVT.

This clonotype was observed at least ten times. This sequence joins TRBV2 and TRBJ2-1; the match to TRBD2 covers 14 bases. The CDR3 contains 15 residues. The germline V gene has CDR1 SNHLY and CDR2 FYNNEI. Trimming at V came to 3 bases and at J to 10 bases, leaving 5 bases not matched to a gene. The chain's CDR3 is CASSDRGLAGDEQFF. CDR3 nucleotides: TGTGCCAGCAGTGACAGGGGACTAGCGGGAGACGAGCAGTTCTTC.